The 29 T cell receptor beta chains below were found in one sample sequenced in a study of blood T cell repertoires in COVID-19. Repertoires were generated with immunoSEQ multiplex PCR, while TCRdb's copy carries only in-frame clones and drops some. The sample shows approximately 530,000 clones, approximately 91% of them seen only once. Sequences were obtained from peripheral blood. All receptors come from a woman aged 45-65 years with COVID-19, enrolled during active disease.

This clone was detected only once. The rearrangement uses TRBV19 and TRBJ1-4; 7 positions match TRBD1. The CDR3 covers 14 residues. Germline CDR1 reads LNHDA; CDR2 reads SQIVND (reference sequence). Trimming removed 10 bases from V and 2 bases from J; junction bases left unmatched: 7. The CDR3 reads CATLDRSTNEKLFF. The CDR3, as DNA: TGTGCCACTTTGGACAGGTCGACTAATGAAAAACTGTTTTTT.

The J gene is TRBJ2-1, the V gene TRBV6-5; 11 nucleotides line up with TRBD2. V lost 6 bases to trimming and J lost 7 bases; unmatched junction nucleotides: 8. The CDR3 is 15 residues long. Germline V gene lookup returns CDR1 MNHEY and CDR2 SVGAGI. The CDR3 coding sequence is TGTGCCAGCAGGCCGGGACTAGCGGATTGGAATGAGCAGTTCTTC. Protein product: CASRPGLADWNEQFF.

The chain links TRBV6-6 to TRBJ1-2; the D gene is possibly TRBD1 (5 bases). Trimming left V 2 bases short and J 6 bases short, with 10 bases between. Germline values: CDR1 MNHNY, CDR2 SVGAGI (reference sequence). The CDR3 runs 13 residues. The CDR3 region has the DNA TGTGCCAGCAGTTACAAAGGGGCGGATGGCTACACCTTC. Amino acids: CASSYKGADGYTF.

The J gene is TRBJ1-1, the V gene TRBV6-2 or TRBV6-3; 8 bases agree with TRBD1. The CDR3 runs to 15 residues. Per germline, CDR1 MNHEY and CDR2 SVGEGT. The junction had 15 bases not matched to a gene; V was cut back by 4 bases and J by 11 bases. CDR3 region: CASSSWNSGQDLAFF. CDR3 DNA: TGTGCCAGCAGTTCCTGGAATTCGGGACAGGATTTGGCTTTCTTT.

This chain joins TRBV9 and TRBJ1-2; possible D gene TRBD1, 5 bases. Germline assignment: CDR1 SGDLS and CDR2 YYNGEE. The CDR3 runs 15 residues. Trimming took 4 bases from V and 2 from J, leaving 15 bases between them. This CDR3 reads CASSPRGGENYGYTF. CDR3 in DNA: TGTGCCAGCAGCCCACGGGGGGGGGAGAACTATGGCTACACCTTC.

V and J are TRBV10-1 and TRBJ2-7; 9 nucleotides agree with TRBD1. This CDR3 is built from 13 residues. V lost 8 bases, J lost 2 bases, and 4 bases stayed unmatched. Germline CDR1 is WNHNN and CDR2 is SYGVQD (reference sequence). The CDR3: CASFRDRAYEQYF. The CDR3 nucleotides read TGCGCCAGCTTCCGGGACAGGGCCTACGAGCAGTACTTC.

CDR3 residues: CSVDKRRGTEAFF. In nucleotides, the CDR3 is TGCAGCGTTGATAAGCGCCGAGGGACTGAAGCTTTCTTT. This rearrangement joins TRBV29-1 to TRBJ1-1; D is undetermined. Trimming pared 3 bases from V and 5 bases from J, leaving 13 bases between. Looked up from germline, CDR1 is SQVTM and CDR2 is ANQGSEA. CDR3 length: 13 residues. Full variable domain (outside the CDR3, taken from reference TRBV29-1 and TRBJ1-1): SAVISQKPSRDICQRGTSLTIQCQVDSQVTMMFWYRQQPGQSLTLIATANQGSEATYESGFVIDKFPISRPNLTFSTLTVSNMSPEDSSIYLCSVDKRRGTEAFFGQGTRLTVV.

This clone was counted only a few times. The rearrangement joins TRBV5-1 to TRBJ2-7; possible D gene TRBD1, 6 bases. The CDR3 is 12 amino acids. V lost 6 bases and J lost 6, with 13 bases in between. Germline lookup yields CDR1 SGHRS and CDR2 YFSETQ. The CDR3 loop is CASTGTHAEQYF. DNA for the CDR3: TGCGCCAGCACCGGGACACACGCCGAGCAGTACTTC.

V usage is TRBV4-2 and J usage is TRBJ2-7; 9 bases map to TRBD1. V shed 0 bases and J 7 bases; nucleotides not matched to a gene: 16. This CDR3 contains 18 residues. Germline V lookup: CDR1 LGHNA, CDR2 YNFKEQ. CDR3 amino acids: CASSQDSFSGTGSREQYF. As DNA, the CDR3 is TGTGCCAGCAGCCAAGATTCCTTCTCCGGGACAGGGTCTCGGGAGCAGTACTTC.

The V gene is TRBV5-1, the J gene TRBJ1-2; no clear D gene. CDR1 and CDR2 (germline): SGHRS, YFSETQ. Trimming removed 0 bases at V and 6 bases at J, with 15 bases between. The CDR3 loop spans 15 amino acids. The CDR3 nucleotides read TGCGCCAGCAGCTTGGCCAGTGGAGGGCCAGATGGCTACACCTTC. This encodes CASSLASGGPDGYTF.

In DNA form, the CDR3 reads TGTGCCAGTAGGGCAGGGGGAGAGCCCCAGCATTTT. Translated: CASRAGGEPQHF. The chain combines TRBV19 with TRBJ1-5; 7 nucleotides line up with TRBD1. Per germline, CDR1 LNHDA and CDR2 SQIVND (reference sequence). The ends lost 6 bases at V and 8 bases at J; junction bases unmatched: 4. The CDR3 consists of 12 residues.

The chain has TRBV28 and TRBJ1-1, with TRBD1 matching over 8 bases. The CDR3 totals 15 residues. Trimming cost V 11 bases and J 5 bases; bases outside gene matches: 16. Germline-derived CDR1 and CDR2 are MDHEN and SYDVKM. CDR3 nucleotide sequence: TGTGCCGGATCGACCCAGGGGGCTATAGAGACTGAAGCTTTCTTT. Translation: CAGSTQGAIETEAFF.

This clone occurred once. The chain recombines TRBV6-6 with TRBJ1-2, with a weak D call TRBD1 (6 bases). The germline V gene has CDR1 MNHNY and CDR2 SVGAGI (reference sequence). V lost 5 bases to trimming and J lost 6 bases, with 16 bases between them. The CDR3 runs 14 residues. The CDR3 sequence is CASSDTGLWDGYTF. The CDR3, as DNA: TGTGCCAGCAGTGACACAGGGTTATGGGATGGCTACACCTTC.

CDR3 residues: CASSSRSAQGAQKGTEAFF. In nucleotides, the CDR3 is TGCGCCAGCAGTTCACGATCAGCCCAGGGGGCGCAGAAGGGGACTGAAGCTTTCTTT. The J gene is TRBJ1-1, the V gene TRBV5-1; TRBD1 aligns across 8 bases. The CDR3 is made up of 19 amino acids. V was clipped by 5 bases and J by 5 bases; unmatched bases: 23. Germline assignment: CDR1 SGHRS and CDR2 YFSETQ.

The rearrangement links TRBV12-5 to TRBJ2-1; TRBD1 aligns across 11 bases. This CDR3 spans 15 amino acids. The V and J ends lost 3 bases and 3 bases, in that order; junction bases with no gene match: 1. CDR1 is LGHNT, CDR2 FRNRAP, per germline. The CDR3 region has the DNA TGTGCTAGTGGTTTTGGGACAGGGGGCTACAATGAGCAGTTCTTC. This gives the protein CASGFGTGGYNEQFF. The whole variable domain, remainder taken from reference TRBV12-5 and TRBJ2-1, is DARVTQTPRHKVTEMGQEVTMRCQPILGHNTVFWYRQTMMQGLELLAYFRNRAPLDDSGMPKDRFSAEMPDATLATLKIQPSEPRDSAVYFCASGFGTGGYNEQFFGPGTRLTVL.

This chain connects TRBV30 to TRBJ1-5; 9 nucleotides line up with TRBD1. There are 14 residues in the CDR3. V lost 2 bases, J lost 4 bases, and 3 bases stayed unmatched. Germline V gives CDR1 GTSNPN, CDR2 SVGIG (reference sequence). CDR3 sequence reads: CAWSKDRGNQPQHF. DNA for the CDR3: TGTGCCTGGAGTAAGGACAGGGGTAATCAGCCCCAGCATTTT.

This clone was found once. J is TRBJ2-1 and V is TRBV24-1; TRBD1 agrees at 8 bases. The CDR3 is made up of 16 amino acids. With 3 bases clipped from V and 9 bases from J, the junction kept 12 bases outside the gene matches. Germline V gene sequence: CDR1 KGHDR, CDR2 SFDVKD. The CDR3 loop is CATSDKTGTGGGEQFF. The CDR3 DNA reads TGTGCCACCAGTGATAAAACCGGGACAGGCGGAGGTGAGCAGTTCTTC.

This clone showed up just once. The genes are TRBV19 and TRBJ2-5; D may be TRBD1 (7 bases). CDR1 LNHDA and CDR2 SQIVND come from the germline V gene (reference sequence). CDR3 length equals 15 residues. V lost 2 bases, J lost 4 bases, and 14 bases lay in between. CDR3 coding DNA: TGTGCCAGTAGTATAAATGGACAGGAGGGAGAGACCCAGTACTTC. Its protein is CASSINGQEGETQYF.

The J gene is TRBJ2-1, the V gene TRBV30, with TRBD2 identical over 8 bases. CDR3 length: 15 residues. V lost 3 bases to trimming and J lost 5 bases; unmatched junction nucleotides: 9. Germline V lookup: CDR1 GTSNPN, CDR2 SVGIG (reference sequence). The CDR3 sequence: CAWRPSAGDDNEQFF. In nucleotides, the CDR3 is TGTGCCTGGAGACCTTCAGCGGGGGATGACAATGAGCAGTTCTTC.

This chain joins TRBV5-1 and TRBJ1-1; 9 nucleotides line up with TRBD1. The trim removed 3 bases at V and 4 bases at J, leaving 1 base unmatched. Germline lookup yields CDR1 SGHRS and CDR2 YFSETQ. The CDR3 consists of 13 residues. CDR3 amino acids: CASSSDRGTEAFF. CDR3 sequence (DNA): TGCGCCAGCAGCTCGGACAGGGGCACTGAAGCTTTCTTT.

The genes are TRBV7-2 and TRBJ2-3; 9 bases line up with TRBD2. Unmatched junction bases numbered 4, after V lost 3 bases and J lost 3 bases. The germline V gene has CDR1 SGHTA and CDR2 FQGNSA. This CDR3 spans 15 amino acids. The CDR3 loop is CASSFRLADTDTQYF. The CDR3 DNA reads TGTGCCAGCAGCTTTAGACTAGCGGATACAGATACGCAGTATTTT.

The chain employs TRBV5-4 and TRBJ2-1; TRBD1 agrees at 9 bases. Trimming at V came to 4 bases and at J to 7 bases, leaving 9 bases not matched to a gene. The CDR3 totals 15 residues. Per germline, CDR1 SGHNT and CDR2 YYREEE (reference sequence). The CDR3 loop is CASSNPGTGPNEQFF. In DNA, the CDR3 is TGTGCCAGCAGCAACCCCGGGACAGGGCCGAATGAGCAGTTCTTC. Together with reference TRBV5-4 and TRBJ2-1, the CDR3 gives the full variable domain: ETGVTQSPTHLIKTRGQQVTLRCSSQSGHNTVSWYQQALGQGPQFIFQYYREEENGRGNFPPRFSGLQFPNYSSELNVNALELDDSALYLCASSNPGTGPNEQFFGPGTRLTVL.

This clone was seen a few times. V usage is TRBV10-2 and J usage is TRBJ1-6, with 8 bases lining up with TRBD1. Looked up from germline, CDR1 is WSHSY and CDR2 is SAAADI. The CDR3 sequence is 15 residues long. Germline trimming cut 6 bases from V and 7 bases from J; bases unmatched to any gene: 8. The CDR3 loop is CASRDRDRKNSPLHF. The CDR3 region has the DNA TGCGCCAGCAGGGATAGGGACAGGAAAAATTCACCCCTCCACTTT.

The chain couples TRBV27 to TRBJ2-5; D gene ambiguous. Trimming removed 0 bases from V and 2 bases from J, with 7 bases in between. The CDR3 extends over 14 amino acids. Germline CDR1 and CDR2: MNHEY and SMNVEV (reference sequence). CDR3 coding DNA: TGTGCCAGCAGTTTATCGATCGGGCAAGAGACCCAGTACTTC. This gives the protein CASSLSIGQETQYF.

This clone was seen a single time. The chain recombines TRBV30 with TRBJ2-7; D may be TRBD1 (5 bases). CDR3 length equals 13 residues. CDR1 GTSNPN and CDR2 SVGIG come from the germline V gene (reference sequence). V lost 5 bases to trimming and J lost 0 bases, with 11 bases between them. CDR3 sequence (DNA): TGTGCCTGGGGGTTAGGGGCCTCCTACGAGCAGTACTTC. It is translated as CAWGLGASYEQYF.

The chain links TRBV5-6 to TRBJ1-1, with 11 bases lining up with TRBD1. The CDR3 loop spans 17 amino acids. Germline values: CDR1 SGHDT, CDR2 YYEEEE. V trimming: 4 bases; J trimming: 9 bases; junction bases outside the gene matches: 17. The CDR3 is CASSLGQGASLELKAFF. The CDR3 DNA follows: TGTGCCAGCAGCCTCGGACAGGGGGCTTCCCTGGAGCTAAAAGCTTTCTTT.

The gene calls are TRBV11-3 and TRBJ1-3; D is undetermined. Germline loops: CDR1 SGHNT, CDR2 YENEEA. The CDR3 has 13 residues. The germline V and J ends were trimmed by 4 bases and 1 base, with 5 bases remaining between them. Here the CDR3 reads CASSSRSGNTIYF. The CDR3 DNA reads TGTGCCAGCAGCTCCCGGTCTGGAAACACCATATATTTT.

This clone showed up just a few times. The chain carries TRBV3-1 (or the pseudogene TRBV3-2) and TRBJ1-2, with a tentative D call TRBD1 (6 bases). The CDR3 length is 14 residues. V lost 2 bases, J lost 6 bases, and 13 bases lay in between. Germline V gene data show CDR1 as LGHDT and CDR2 as YNNKEL (reference sequence). The DNA for the CDR3 is TGTGCCAGCAGCCAATACAGGGAACTTGATGGCTACACCTTC. Residues: CASSQYRELDGYTF.

The J gene is TRBJ2-7, the V gene TRBV3-1 (or the pseudogene TRBV3-2), with 8 bases aligning to TRBD1. CDR1 and CDR2 (germline): LGHDT, YNNKEL (reference sequence). The V segment lost 4 bases and the J segment 2 bases; nucleotides outside the gene matches: 4. The length of the CDR3 is 14 residues. CDR3 in DNA: TGTGCCAGCAGCCTCGGACAGGGCGCCTACGAGCAGTACTTC. It translates to CASSLGQGAYEQYF.